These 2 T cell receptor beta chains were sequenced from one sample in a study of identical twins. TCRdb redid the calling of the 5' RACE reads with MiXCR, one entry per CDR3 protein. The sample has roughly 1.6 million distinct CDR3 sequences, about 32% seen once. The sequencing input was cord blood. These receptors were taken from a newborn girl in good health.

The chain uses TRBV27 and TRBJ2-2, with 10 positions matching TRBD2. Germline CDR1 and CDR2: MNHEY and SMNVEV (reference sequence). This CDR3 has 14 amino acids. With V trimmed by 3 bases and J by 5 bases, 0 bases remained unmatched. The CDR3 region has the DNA TGTGCCAGCAGTTTTAGCGGGAGGACCGGGGAGCTGTTTTTT. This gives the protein CASSFSGRTGELFF.

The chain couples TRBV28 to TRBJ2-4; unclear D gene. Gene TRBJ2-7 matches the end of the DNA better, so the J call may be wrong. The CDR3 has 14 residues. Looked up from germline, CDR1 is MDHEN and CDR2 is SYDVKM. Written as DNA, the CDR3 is TGTGCCAGCAGTTTATGGAGGTCTTTAGACGAGCAGTACTTC. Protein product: CASSLWRSLDEQYF.